This T cell receptor beta chain was captured by sequencing in a study of cytomegalovirus exposure and HLA in healthy donors. Study-level background: There were 90 million to 130 million unique TCR beta sequences, drawn from approximately 180 million T cells, in an earlier analysis.

CDR3 length: 14 amino acids. CDR1 SGHNT and CDR2 YENEEA come from the germline V gene. V was trimmed by 1 base and J by 2 bases, leaving 7 bases between them. Regarding donors, all were healthy bone marrow donors. At the time of sampling, donors were nominally healthy, though unrecorded immune exposures were likely. PCR involved 60 Vbeta and 13 Jbeta primers. Using immunoSEQ multiplex PCR, the repertoire was profiled, and TCRdb retains in-frame clones only, with some absent. The sample consists of 150,000 to 200,000 clones, roughly 77% of them appearing once. This chain uses TRBV11-3 with TRBJ2-3, with D uncertain. Sequenced sample: PBMCs. The receptor comes from a man aged 18 to 35 in good health and CMV-seropositive. CDR3 amino acids: CASSLAPSTDTQYF. CDR3 in DNA: TGTGCCAGCAGCTTAGCCCCCTCCACAGATACGCAGTATTTT.